A selection of T cell receptor beta chains follows, all from one sample in a study of blood T cell repertoires in COVID-19. Profiling relied on immunoSEQ multiplex PCR, and the TCRdb table lists in-frame clones only, not all of them. The sample shows about 69,000 clones, 75% to 80% of them seen only once. Sequenced input: peripheral blood. Receptors originate from a human donor in a cohort sampled during active COVID-19. Each CDR3 is given with its conserved first and last residue. D genes are given only for firm matches. The size of a clone is reported for some rows only, either as once, few or many, or as a class for expanded clones.

>TRBD1|TRBJ1-5|TRBV6-6|NA
TGTGCCAGCAGTTCACAGGGGGCGATTCAGCCCCAGCATTTT
CASSSQGAIQPQHF
>TRBD1|TRBJ1-1|TRBV5-1|NA
TGCGCCAGCAGCGTCGACAGGGCGGACACTGAAGCTTTCTTT
CASSVDRADTEAFF
>NA|TRBJ1-2|TRBV24-1|NA
TGTGCCACCAGTGCCGACGAGAAAACAGGTATCAACTATGGCTACACCTTC
CATSADEKTGINYGYTF
>NA|TRBJ2-1|TRBV9|few
TGTGCCAGCAGCGTAGCGGACTCCTCCTACAATGAGCAGTTCTTC
CASSVADSSYNEQFF
>NA|TRBJ2-2|TRBV9|NA
TGTGCCAGCAGCGTAGGGGCAGGGTACACCGGGGAGCTGTTTTTT
CASSVGAGYTGELFF
>NA|TRBJ1-2|TRBV28|NA
TGTGCCAGCAGTTTACCGGAGGGCAGGGTAGGAGGCTACACCTTC
CASSLPEGRVGGYTF
>TRBD2|TRBJ2-5|TRBV7-2|few
TGTGCCAGCAGCTTGGTGGCTAGCGGGAGACGTCCGTACTTC
CASSLVASGRRPYF
>TRBD2|TRBJ2-1|TRBV29-1|NA
TGCAGCGCTGGACTAGCGGGCCCCTACAATGAGCAGTTCTTC
CSAGLAGPYNEQFF
>NA|TRBJ1-1|TRBV9|NA
TGTGCCAGCAGCGTAGAGGCGGTAATGAACACTGAAGCTTTCTTT
CASSVEAVMNTEAFF
>NA|TRBJ1-4|TRBV5-1|NA
TGCGCCAGCAGAAACTCAGGGAAAGCTAATGAAAAACTGTTTTTT
CASRNSGKANEKLFF
>TRBD1|TRBJ1-4|TRBV6-5|NA
TGTGCCAGCAGTTACACGACAGGGGGTAATGAAAAACTGTTTTTT
CASSYTTGGNEKLFF
>NA|TRBJ1-2|TRBV30|few
TGTGCCTCCGGGCGGGCAGGGGTCTATGGCTACACCTTC
CASGRAGVYGYTF
>TRBD1|TRBJ1-5|TRBV28|NA
TGTGCCAGCAGTTTAGGATGGGGACAGGGAAGTCAGCCCCAGCATTTT
CASSLGWGQGSQPQHF
>TRBD2|TRBJ2-3|TRBV19|NA
TGTGCCAGTAGTAAGCTAGCGGGAGGGCCAGATACGCAGTATTTT
CASSKLAGGPDTQYF
>TRBD1|TRBJ1-1|TRBV5-1|NA
TGCGCCAGCAGCTTGGGACAGGGGTCTACCAGTGAAGCTTTCTTT
CASSLGQGSTSEAFF
>TRBD1|TRBJ1-5|TRBV7-2|NA
TGTGCCAGCAGCACACAGGGGAACCAGCCCCAGCATTTT
CASSTQGNQPQHF
>TRBD1|TRBJ2-5|TRBV28|NA
TGTGCCAGCAGTCCTACAGGGGGCCAAGAGACCCAGTACTTC
CASSPTGGQETQYF
>TRBD1|TRBJ1-2|TRBV6-5|many
TGTGCCAGCAGTTACCTGGACAGGGTAGCTAACTATGGCTACACCTTC
CASSYLDRVANYGYTF
>TRBD1|TRBJ2-7|TRBV5-1|NA
TGCGCCAGCAGCGACGGGACAGGTTCTTCCTACGAGCAGTACTTC
CASSDGTGSSYEQYF
>NA|TRBJ1-5|TRBV3-1/TRBV3-2|few
TGTGCCAGCAGCCAAGATAGCGGTCAGCCCCAGCATTTT
CASSQDSGQPQHF
>NA|TRBJ1-5|TRBV12-3/TRBV12-4|NA
TGTGCCAGCAGTCTCAAGCTGAATCAGCCCCAGCATTTT
CASSLKLNQPQHF
>TRBD1|TRBJ1-1|TRBV3-1/TRBV3-2|few
TGTGCCAGCAGCCGACAGGGGATCCCTGAAGCTTTCTTT
CASSRQGIPEAFF
>TRBD2|TRBJ2-7|TRBV6-5|NA
TGTGCCAGCAGTTACTCGGGGCTAGCGGGTTTCTACGAGCAGTACTTC
CASSYSGLAGFYEQYF
>TRBD1|TRBJ2-2|TRBV14|NA
TGTGCCAGCAGCGACTATACCGGGACAGGGCTCACCGGGGAGCTGTTTTTT
CASSDYTGTGLTGELFF
>TRBD2|TRBJ2-5|TRBV27|NA
TGTGCCAGCACCCCATTTAGCGGGGGCGGGGAGACCCAGTACTTC
CASTPFSGGGETQYF
>TRBD2|TRBJ2-1|TRBV10-3|NA
TGTGCCTTCAGCGGCGGGAGTGGATACAATGAGCAGTTCTTC
CAFSGGSGYNEQFF
>NA|TRBJ2-7|TRBV18|NA
TGTGCCAGCTCACCGGCCACGGGGACCTACGAGCAGTACTTC
CASSPATGTYEQYF
>NA|TRBJ1-6|TRBV5-6|NA
TGTGCCAGCAGCTTGACCCGGCGGGGGAATTCACCCCTCCACTTT
CASSLTRRGNSPLHF
>TRBD2|TRBJ2-1|TRBV9|NA
TGTGCCAGCAGCGTAGAGGCTAGCGGGAGTCTTGAGCAGTTCTTC
CASSVEASGSLEQFF
>NA|TRBJ1-1|TRBV11-2|NA
TGTGCCAGCAGCTTAGGACAGGTAGCTTTCTTT
CASSLGQVAFF
>TRBD2|TRBJ2-2|TRBV7-2|once
TGTGCCAGCAGCCCCGAGCTAGCGGGGGGCCCGACCGGGGAGCTGTTTTTT
CASSPELAGGPTGELFF
>TRBD1|TRBJ2-3|TRBV24-1|NA
TGTGCCGTTCGACAGGGAACCACAGATACGCAGTATTTT
CAVRQGTTDTQYF
>NA|TRBJ1-5|TRBV5-1|few
TGCGCCAGCAGCCCCGACATTAGCAATCAGCCCCAGCATTTT
CASSPDISNQPQHF
>NA|TRBJ2-1|TRBV12-5|NA
TGTGCTAGTGGTTTGACCCCGACTAGAACTGTCTCCTACAATGAGCAGTTCTTC
CASGLTPTRTVSYNEQFF
>TRBD1|TRBJ2-1|TRBV27|NA
TGTGCCAGCAGTTTCCGGGGACAGGGGTACAATGAGCAGTTCTTC
CASSFRGQGYNEQFF
>NA|TRBJ2-7|TRBV19|NA
TGTGCCAGTAGTGAGGCGGGGACCTCGGCCTACGAGCAGTACTTC
CASSEAGTSAYEQYF
>NA|TRBJ2-3|TRBV5-4|NA
TGTGCCAGCAGCTTGAGCGCGACAGATACGCAGTATTTT
CASSLSATDTQYF
>TRBD2|TRBJ2-2|TRBV4-2|once
TGTGCCAGCAGCCACCTAGCGGGAGACACCGGGGAGCTGTTTTTT
CASSHLAGDTGELFF
>TRBD1|TRBJ1-2|TRBV14|few
TGTGCCAGCAGCCATAACAGGGGACAGGGTGGCTACACCTTC
CASSHNRGQGGYTF
>NA|TRBJ1-1|TRBV28|few
TGTGCCAGCAGTTCGGGTCCGCTCAACACTGAAGCTTTCTTT
CASSSGPLNTEAFF
>TRBD1|TRBJ1-1|TRBV6-5|NA
TGTGCCAGCAGTCGGGGACAGGGAACTACTGAAGCTTTCTTT
CASSRGQGTTEAFF
>TRBD1|TRBJ2-3|TRBV3-1/TRBV3-2|NA
TGTGCCAGCAGCAACAGGGGTAACACAGATACGCAGTATTTT
CASSNRGNTDTQYF
>NA|TRBJ2-1|TRBV18|NA
TGTGCCAGCTCACCACCGCCTAGCATCTCCTACAATGAGCAGTTCTTC
CASSPPPSISYNEQFF
>NA|TRBJ2-7|TRBV6-6|NA
TGTGCCAGCAGTCCCAGACAGGAGCAGTACTTC
CASSPRQEQYF
>NA|TRBJ2-7|TRBV18|few
TGTGCCAGCTCACCGGGGGGGGGCATCGACGAGCAGTACTTC
CASSPGGGIDEQYF
>TRBD2|TRBJ2-3|TRBV5-1|NA
TGCGCCAGCAGCTCAACCGGGACTAGCGGGGGCACAGATACGCAGTATTTT
CASSSTGTSGGTDTQYF
>NA|TRBJ1-4|TRBV7-9|few
TGTGCCAGCGCTCGGGGGGCTAATGGGGAAAAACTGTTTTTT
CASARGANGEKLFF
>TRBD2|TRBJ2-7|TRBV19|few
TGTGCCAGTAGTATAGCGCGGGGGTTGTACGAGCAGTACTTC
CASSIARGLYEQYF
>NA|TRBJ1-4|TRBV5-1|NA
TGCGCCAGCAGCTTTGGGAGGAATAATGAAAAACTGTTTTTT
CASSFGRNNEKLFF
>NA|TRBJ2-5|TRBV12-3/TRBV12-4|NA
TGTGCCAGCAGTTCCGGGGGGCCGGAGACCCAGTACTTC
CASSSGGPETQYF
>NA|TRBJ2-1|TRBV11-3|large
TGTGCCAGCAGCCCAGGCGGGACGATCAATGAGCAGTTCTTC
CASSPGGTINEQFF
>NA|TRBJ2-3|TRBV24-1|NA
TGTGCCACCCGGGGTAGCACAGATACGCAGTATTTT
CATRGSTDTQYF